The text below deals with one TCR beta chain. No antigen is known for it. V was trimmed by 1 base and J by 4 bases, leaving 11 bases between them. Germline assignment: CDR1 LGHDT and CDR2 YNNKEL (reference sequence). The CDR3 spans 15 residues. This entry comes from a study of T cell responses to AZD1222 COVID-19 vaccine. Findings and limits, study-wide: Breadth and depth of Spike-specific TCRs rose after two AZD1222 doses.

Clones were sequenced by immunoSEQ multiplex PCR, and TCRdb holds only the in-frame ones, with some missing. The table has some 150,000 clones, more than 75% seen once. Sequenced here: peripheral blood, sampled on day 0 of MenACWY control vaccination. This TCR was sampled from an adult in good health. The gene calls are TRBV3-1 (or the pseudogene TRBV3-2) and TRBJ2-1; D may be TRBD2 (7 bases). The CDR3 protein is CASSQAGGPYNEQFF. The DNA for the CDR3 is TGTGCCAGCAGCCAAGCGGGGGGCCCATACAATGAGCAGTTCTTC.